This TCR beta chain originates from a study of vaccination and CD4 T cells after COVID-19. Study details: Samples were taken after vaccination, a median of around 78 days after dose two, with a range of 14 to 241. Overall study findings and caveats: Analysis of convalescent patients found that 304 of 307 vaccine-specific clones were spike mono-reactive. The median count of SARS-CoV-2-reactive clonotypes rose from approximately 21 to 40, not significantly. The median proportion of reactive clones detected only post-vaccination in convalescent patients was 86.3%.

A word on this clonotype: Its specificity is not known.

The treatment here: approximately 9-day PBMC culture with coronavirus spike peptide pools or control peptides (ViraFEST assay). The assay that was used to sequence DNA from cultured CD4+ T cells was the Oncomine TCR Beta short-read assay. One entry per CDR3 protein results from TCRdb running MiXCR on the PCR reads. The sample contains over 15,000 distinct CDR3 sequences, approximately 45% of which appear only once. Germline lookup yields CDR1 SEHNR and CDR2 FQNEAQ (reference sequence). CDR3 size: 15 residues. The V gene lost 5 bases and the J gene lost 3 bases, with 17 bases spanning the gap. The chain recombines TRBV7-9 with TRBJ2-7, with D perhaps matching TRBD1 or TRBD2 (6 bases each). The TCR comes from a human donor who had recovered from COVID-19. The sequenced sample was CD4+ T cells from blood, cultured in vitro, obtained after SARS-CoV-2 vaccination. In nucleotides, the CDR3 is TGTGCCAGCAGCCTTGGGTCTGGAGGGGGCTACGAGCAGTACTTC. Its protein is CASSLGSGGGYEQYF.